One sample yielded the 3 T cell receptor beta chains listed below, sequenced in a study of blood T cells in healthy people across ages. It was with a sample-barcoded 5' primer and a J-beta primer mix that a second PCR of roughly 7 to 12 cycles was run. From the 5' RACE reads, TCRdb called clonotypes with MiXCR, one entry per CDR3 protein. The table lists 980,000 or so distinct CDR3 sequences, about 48% of them singletons. Sequencing input: blood. The source is a man aged 25-40 years in good health.

The chain recombines TRBV10-3 with TRBJ1-2; D perhaps matches TRBD1 (5 bases). Germline loops: CDR1 ENHRY, CDR2 SYGVKD. The germline V and J ends were trimmed by 9 bases and 5 bases, with 19 bases remaining between them. The CDR3 extends over 14 amino acids. The CDR3 nucleotides are TGTGCCATTCGCCGGGACCAGGACATTTATGGCTACACCTTC. Protein sequence: CAIRRDQDIYGYTF.

Points on this clonotype: At one end, the junction sequence differs from germline, possibly due to a read error. The chain is built from TRBV7-2 and TRBJ2-7; D gene uncertain. Germline-derived CDR1 and CDR2 are SGHTA and FQGNSA. The CDR3 has 10 residues. CDR3 sequence reads: CASSNNEQNF. CDR3 DNA: TGTGCCAGCAGTAACAACGAGCAGAACTTC.

V gene TRBV14 combines with J gene TRBJ1-6; possibly TRBD1 for D (5 bases). Trimming pared 4 bases from V and 9 bases from J, leaving 13 bases between. Germline CDR1 SGHDN, CDR2 FVKESK. This CDR3 contains 14 residues. The CDR3, as DNA: TGTGCCAGCAGCCTCGGGACGTCTAGTTCACCCCTCCACTTT. Protein sequence: CASSLGTSSSPLHF.